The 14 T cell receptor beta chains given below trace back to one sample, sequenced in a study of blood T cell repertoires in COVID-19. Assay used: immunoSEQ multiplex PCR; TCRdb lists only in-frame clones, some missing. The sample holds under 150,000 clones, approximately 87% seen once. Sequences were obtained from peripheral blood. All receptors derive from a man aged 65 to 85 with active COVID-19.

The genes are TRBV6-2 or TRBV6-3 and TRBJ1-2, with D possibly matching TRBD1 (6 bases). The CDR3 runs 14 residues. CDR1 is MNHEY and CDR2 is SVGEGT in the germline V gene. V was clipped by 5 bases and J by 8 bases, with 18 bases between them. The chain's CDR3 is CASSPSGGQRGYTF. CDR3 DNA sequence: TGTGCCAGCAGTCCCTCAGGCGGACAGCGCGGCTACACCTTC.

CDR3 DNA sequence: TGCGCCAGCAGCTTGGGGGACAGGGCTGAAAAACTGTTTTTT. This encodes CASSLGDRAEKLFF. The chain uses TRBV5-1 and TRBJ1-4, with 9 bases that match TRBD1. J gave up 7 bases and V 0 bases, and 1 base lay outside the gene matches. The length of the CDR3 is 14 residues. CDR1 is SGHRS, CDR2 YFSETQ, per germline.

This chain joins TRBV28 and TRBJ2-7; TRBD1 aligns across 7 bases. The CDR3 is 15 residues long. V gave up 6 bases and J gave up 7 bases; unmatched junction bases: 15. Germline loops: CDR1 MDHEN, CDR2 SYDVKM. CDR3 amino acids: CASSLPSAGGGEQYF. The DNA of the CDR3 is TGTGCCAGCAGCCTCCCCTCAGCAGGGGGTGGGGAGCAGTACTTC.

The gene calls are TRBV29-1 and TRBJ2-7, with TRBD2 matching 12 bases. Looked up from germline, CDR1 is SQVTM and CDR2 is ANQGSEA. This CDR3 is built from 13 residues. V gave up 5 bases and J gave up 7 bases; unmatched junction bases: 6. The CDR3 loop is CSVLAGGPREQYF. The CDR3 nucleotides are TGCAGCGTTCTAGCGGGAGGGCCGAGGGAGCAGTACTTC.

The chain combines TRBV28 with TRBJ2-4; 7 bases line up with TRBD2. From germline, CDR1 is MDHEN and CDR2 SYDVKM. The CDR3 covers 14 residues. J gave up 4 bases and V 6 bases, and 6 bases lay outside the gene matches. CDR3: CASSLIGRKNIQYF. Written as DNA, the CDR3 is TGTGCCAGCAGCCTAATCGGGAGGAAAAACATTCAGTACTTC.

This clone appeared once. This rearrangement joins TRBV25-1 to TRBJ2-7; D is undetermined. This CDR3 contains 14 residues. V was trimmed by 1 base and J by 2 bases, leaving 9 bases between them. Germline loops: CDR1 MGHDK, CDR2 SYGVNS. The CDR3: CASSESGSAYEQYF. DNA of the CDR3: TGTGCCAGCAGTGAATCCGGCAGCGCCTACGAGCAGTACTTC.

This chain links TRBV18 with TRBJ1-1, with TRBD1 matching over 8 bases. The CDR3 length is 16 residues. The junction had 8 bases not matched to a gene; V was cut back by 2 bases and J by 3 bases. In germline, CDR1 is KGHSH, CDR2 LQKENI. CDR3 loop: CASSPMNRGWDTEAFF. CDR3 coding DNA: TGTGCCAGCTCACCAATGAACAGGGGGTGGGACACTGAAGCTTTCTTT. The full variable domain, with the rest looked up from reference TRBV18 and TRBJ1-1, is NAGVMQNPRHLVRRRGQEARLRCSPMKGHSHVYWYRQLPEEGLKFMVYLQKENIIDESGMPKERFSAEFPKEGPSILRIQQVVRGDSAAYFCASSPMNRGWDTEAFFGQGTRLTVV.

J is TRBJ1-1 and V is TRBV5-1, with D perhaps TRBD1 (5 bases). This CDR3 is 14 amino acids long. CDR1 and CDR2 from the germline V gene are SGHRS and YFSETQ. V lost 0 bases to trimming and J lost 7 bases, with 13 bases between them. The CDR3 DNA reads TGCGCCAGCAGCTTGGTAGGGGAAGAAGGTGAAGCTTTCTTT. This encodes CASSLVGEEGEAFF.

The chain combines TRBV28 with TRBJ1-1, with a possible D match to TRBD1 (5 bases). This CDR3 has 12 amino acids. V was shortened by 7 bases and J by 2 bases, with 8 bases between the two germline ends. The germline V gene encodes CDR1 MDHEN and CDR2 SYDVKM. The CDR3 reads CASTRANTEAFF. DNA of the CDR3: TGTGCCAGCACCAGGGCTAACACTGAAGCTTTCTTT.

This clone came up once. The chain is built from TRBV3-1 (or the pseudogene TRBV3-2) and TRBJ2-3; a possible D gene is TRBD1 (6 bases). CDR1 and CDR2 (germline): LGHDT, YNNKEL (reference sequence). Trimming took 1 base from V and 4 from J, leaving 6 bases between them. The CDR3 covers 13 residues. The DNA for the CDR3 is TGTGCCAGCAGCCAAGCAGGGGCAGATACGCAGTATTTT. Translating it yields CASSQAGADTQYF.

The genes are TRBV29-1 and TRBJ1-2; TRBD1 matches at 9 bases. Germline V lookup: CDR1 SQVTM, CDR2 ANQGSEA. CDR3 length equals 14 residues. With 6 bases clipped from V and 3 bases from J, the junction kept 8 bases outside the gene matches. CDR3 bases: TGCAGCGTCGTCACAGGGGGCGCCGACTATGGCTACACCTTC. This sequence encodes CSVVTGGADYGYTF.

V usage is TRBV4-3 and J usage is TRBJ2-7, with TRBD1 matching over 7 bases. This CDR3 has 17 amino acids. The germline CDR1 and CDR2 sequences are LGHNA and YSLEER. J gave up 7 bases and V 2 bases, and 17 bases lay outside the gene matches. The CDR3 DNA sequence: TGCGCCAGCAGCCAATCCTATAGGGGGCCTCCGCGATGGGAGCAGTACTTC. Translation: CASSQSYRGPPRWEQYF.

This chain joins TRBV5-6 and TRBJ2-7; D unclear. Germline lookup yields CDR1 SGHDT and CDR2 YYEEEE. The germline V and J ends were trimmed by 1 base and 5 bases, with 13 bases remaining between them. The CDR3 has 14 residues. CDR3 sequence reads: CASSLSPRQDEQYF. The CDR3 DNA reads TGTGCCAGCAGCTTGTCACCGCGCCAGGACGAGCAGTACTTC.

The CDR3 coding sequence is TGTGCCAGCAGCGTCTCCGGGACTAGCAAAGCAGATACGCAGTATTTT. Its translation: CASSVSGTSKADTQYF. This chain joins TRBV9 and TRBJ2-3, with 9 bases matching TRBD2. The germline gives CDR1 SGDLS, CDR2 YYNGEE. V was pared by 2 bases and J by 4 bases, with 8 bases of the junction left unmatched. The CDR3 covers 16 residues.